These T cell receptor beta chains were read from a single sample in a study of glioma-infiltrating T cells after dendritic cell vaccination. Some clones are missing from TCRdb's copy, which holds only in-frame ones; the method was immunoSEQ multiplex PCR. The data show under 70,000 clones, about 81% seen once. The specimen was blood, collected before dendritic cell vaccination. These receptors came from a human donor with glioblastoma. CDR3s include the opening cysteine and the closing phenylalanine or tryptophan. The D gene is left open where the match is weak. Expanded clones are given a class, and other clones once, few, many or no size at all.

j_call: TRBJ2-7; v_call: TRBV5-4; clone_size: few; d_call: TRBD2; cdr3_nt: TGTGCCAGCAGCGCTGGACTAGCCTACGAGCAGTACTTC; cdr3_aa: CASSAGLAYEQYF
j_call: TRBJ2-2; v_call: TRBV7-2; clone_size: .; d_call: .; cdr3_nt: TGTGCCAGCAGCTTAGTGGTCATACAGGGCGGGGAGCTGTTTTTT; cdr3_aa: CASSLVVIQGGELFF
j_call: TRBJ1-1; v_call: TRBV5-1; clone_size: .; d_call: .; cdr3_nt: TGCGCCAGCAGCTACCGAACAGGGAACCTGAACACTGAAGCTTTCTTT; cdr3_aa: CASSYRTGNLNTEAFF
j_call: TRBJ1-4; v_call: TRBV4-1; clone_size: .; d_call: .; cdr3_nt: TGCGCCAGCAGCGGACCCGGGAGAACTAATGAAAAACTGTTTTTT; cdr3_aa: CASSGPGRTNEKLFF
j_call: TRBJ1-5; v_call: TRBV10-1; clone_size: .; d_call: .; cdr3_nt: TGCGCCAGCAGTGGCGACAGGAATCAGCCCCAGCATTTT; cdr3_aa: CASSGDRNQPQHF
j_call: TRBJ1-2; v_call: TRBV6-4; clone_size: .; d_call: TRBD1; cdr3_nt: TGTGCCAGCAGTGTAGGACAGGGGGCGCGGTATGGCTACACCTTC; cdr3_aa: CASSVGQGARYGYTF
j_call: TRBJ1-1; v_call: TRBV30; clone_size: .; d_call: .; cdr3_nt: TGTGCCTGGAAGACAGTGAAGTGGACTGAAGCTTTCTTT; cdr3_aa: CAWKTVKWTEAFF
j_call: TRBJ2-2; v_call: TRBV5-1; clone_size: .; d_call: .; cdr3_nt: TGCGCCAGCAGCTTGTTGTGGGGGGTCAACACCGGGGAGCTGTTTTTT; cdr3_aa: CASSLLWGVNTGELFF
j_call: TRBJ1-1; v_call: TRBV9; clone_size: once; d_call: TRBD1; cdr3_nt: TGTGCCAGCAGCGCGGGACAGATGAACACTGAAGCTTTCTTT; cdr3_aa: CASSAGQMNTEAFF
j_call: TRBJ2-5; v_call: TRBV30; clone_size: .; d_call: TRBD2; cdr3_nt: TGTGCCTGGGGGCGGGGGGGGTTTGCGGAGACCCAGTACTTC; cdr3_aa: CAWGRGGFAETQYF
j_call: TRBJ1-2; v_call: TRBV5-6; clone_size: once; d_call: .; cdr3_nt: TGTGCCAGCAGCCCGACAGCCCTCCGGTTTGCTGGCTACACCTTC; cdr3_aa: CASSPTALRFAGYTF
j_call: TRBJ2-1; v_call: TRBV11-2; clone_size: once; d_call: .; cdr3_nt: TGTGCCAGCAGCTTAACAGGGCCCCTCAATGAGCAGTTCTTC; cdr3_aa: CASSLTGPLNEQFF
j_call: TRBJ2-3; v_call: TRBV5-8; clone_size: .; d_call: TRBD1; cdr3_nt: TGTGCCAGCAGCCAAGGAACCGGGACAGCCACAGATACGCAGTATTTT; cdr3_aa: CASSQGTGTATDTQYF
j_call: TRBJ2-7; v_call: TRBV10-3; clone_size: .; d_call: .; cdr3_nt: TGTGCCATCAGTGAGTCCTGGGGGGCCTACGAGCAGTACTTC; cdr3_aa: CAISESWGAYEQYF
j_call: TRBJ1-5; v_call: TRBV2; clone_size: .; d_call: TRBD1; cdr3_nt: TGTGCCAGCAGTGACCGGACAGGGGATTACCAGCCCCAGCATTTT; cdr3_aa: CASSDRTGDYQPQHF
j_call: TRBJ2-2; v_call: TRBV11-2; clone_size: few; d_call: .; cdr3_nt: TGTGCCAGCAGAAAACTAAGAGGGAGGACGTCCGGGGAGCTGTTTTTT; cdr3_aa: CASRKLRGRTSGELFF
j_call: TRBJ1-6; v_call: TRBV27; clone_size: .; d_call: TRBD1; cdr3_nt: TGTGCCAGCAGTTTACTTGACAGGGGATCACCCCTCCACTTT; cdr3_aa: CASSLLDRGSPLHF
j_call: TRBJ1-4; v_call: TRBV28; clone_size: .; d_call: TRBD1; cdr3_nt: TGTGCCAGCAGCGGGACAGGGGGCGGTACTAATGAAAAACTGTTTTTT; cdr3_aa: CASSGTGGGTNEKLFF
j_call: TRBJ2-1; v_call: TRBV18; clone_size: .; d_call: .; cdr3_nt: TGTGCCAGCTCACCACCTCCCAGCTCCTACAATGAGCAGTTCTTC; cdr3_aa: CASSPPPSSYNEQFF
j_call: TRBJ1-2; v_call: TRBV23-1; clone_size: .; d_call: .; cdr3_nt: TGCGCCAGCAGTCAATCGGCCGGGAACTACACCTTC; cdr3_aa: CASSQSAGNYTF
j_call: TRBJ2-6; v_call: TRBV15; clone_size: few; d_call: .; cdr3_nt: TGTGCCACCAGCATAAGAGGCTCTGGGGCCAACGTCCTGACTTTC; cdr3_aa: CATSIRGSGANVLTF
j_call: TRBJ2-7; v_call: TRBV21-1; clone_size: .; d_call: .; cdr3_nt: TGTGCCAGCAGCAAAGCGTGCCCGCCCGGGACAGGGGACGAGCAGTACTTC; cdr3_aa: CASSKACPPGTGDEQYF
j_call: TRBJ1-2; v_call: TRBV6-6; clone_size: few; d_call: TRBD1; cdr3_nt: TGTGCCAGCAGCGTTATTCAGGGGGCGCCTGGCTACACCTTC; cdr3_aa: CASSVIQGAPGYTF
j_call: TRBJ1-2; v_call: TRBV4-1; clone_size: .; d_call: .; cdr3_nt: TGCGCCAGCAGCCGCCCCATCAGGGGAGGGGAGGGCTACACCTTC; cdr3_aa: CASSRPIRGGEGYTF
j_call: TRBJ2-1; v_call: TRBV13; clone_size: .; d_call: .; cdr3_nt: TGTGCCTCAGGGTACAATGAGCAGTTCTTC; cdr3_aa: CASGYNEQFF
j_call: TRBJ2-7; v_call: TRBV5-1; clone_size: .; d_call: TRBD2; cdr3_nt: TGCGCCAGCAGCACCGCTAGCGGGGGGGCCTACGAGCAGTACTTC; cdr3_aa: CASSTASGGAYEQYF
j_call: TRBJ2-5; v_call: TRBV7-8; clone_size: .; d_call: TRBD1; cdr3_nt: TGTGCCAGCAGCTTAGATGACAGGGGAGCAGAGACCCAGTACTTC; cdr3_aa: CASSLDDRGAETQYF
j_call: TRBJ1-2; v_call: TRBV12-5; clone_size: .; d_call: TRBD1; cdr3_nt: TGTGCTAGGGGCAGCTACGGGACAGCTAACTATGGCTACACCTTC; cdr3_aa: CARGSYGTANYGYTF
j_call: TRBJ2-1; v_call: TRBV5-4; clone_size: .; d_call: TRBD2; cdr3_nt: TGTGCCAGCAGCACGGGGGGGGTTTTATACAATGAGCAGTTCTTC; cdr3_aa: CASSTGGVLYNEQFF
j_call: TRBJ1-1; v_call: TRBV15; clone_size: .; d_call: TRBD1; cdr3_nt: TGTGCCACCACGCAGGGGGTTGGAAATGAAGCTTTCTTT; cdr3_aa: CATTQGVGNEAFF
j_call: TRBJ1-4; v_call: TRBV10-2; clone_size: .; d_call: .; cdr3_nt: TGCGCCAGCAGTTTACAGCTCTATAATGAAAAACTGTTTTTT; cdr3_aa: CASSLQLYNEKLFF
j_call: TRBJ1-6; v_call: TRBV28; clone_size: .; d_call: TRBD1; cdr3_nt: TGTGCCAGCAGGGGATGGGACAGTGGTTCACCCCTCCACTTT; cdr3_aa: CASRGWDSGSPLHF
j_call: TRBJ2-1; v_call: TRBV10-2; clone_size: .; d_call: TRBD2; cdr3_nt: TGCGCCAGCAGGGGAGCGGGGGGGTGGAATGAGCAGTTCTTC; cdr3_aa: CASRGAGGWNEQFF
j_call: TRBJ2-7; v_call: TRBV6-1; clone_size: .; d_call: .; cdr3_nt: TGTGCCAGCAGTGATCTGGACGTTCGAGCGGTTGACGAGCAGTACTTC; cdr3_aa: CASSDLDVRAVDEQYF
j_call: TRBJ1-4; v_call: TRBV27; clone_size: .; d_call: TRBD1; cdr3_nt: TGTGCCAGCAGTCACAGGGGAGACACTAATGAAAAACTGTTTTTT; cdr3_aa: CASSHRGDTNEKLFF
j_call: TRBJ2-3; v_call: TRBV5-1; clone_size: once; d_call: TRBD1; cdr3_nt: TGCGCCAGCAGCTACGGGACAGGGTTAGCAGATACGCAGTATTTT; cdr3_aa: CASSYGTGLADTQYF
j_call: TRBJ2-7; v_call: TRBV4-1; clone_size: .; d_call: .; cdr3_nt: TGCGCCAGCAGCCAATCCACAGGGCTCGAGCAGTACTTC; cdr3_aa: CASSQSTGLEQYF
j_call: TRBJ1-2; v_call: TRBV6-5; clone_size: .; d_call: .; cdr3_nt: TGTGCCAGCAGTCCGGGGGACCCGGGGCACTATGGCTACACCTTC; cdr3_aa: CASSPGDPGHYGYTF
j_call: TRBJ1-4; v_call: TRBV18; clone_size: .; d_call: TRBD1; cdr3_nt: TGTGCCAGCTCACCGCTCCAGACAGGGAGTGAAAAACTGTTTTTT; cdr3_aa: CASSPLQTGSEKLFF
j_call: TRBJ1-4; v_call: TRBV5-4; clone_size: many; d_call: .; cdr3_nt: TGTGCCAGCAGCTTCTCAGGGTTGAATGAAAAACTGTTTTTT; cdr3_aa: CASSFSGLNEKLFF
j_call: TRBJ1-3; v_call: TRBV5-5; clone_size: .; d_call: .; cdr3_nt: TGTGCCAGCAGCACCGACGGGGGAAACACCATATATTTT; cdr3_aa: CASSTDGGNTIYF
j_call: TRBJ1-6; v_call: TRBV19; clone_size: .; d_call: .; cdr3_nt: TGTGCCAGTAGTATAAGCGGGCAGTCTCATTCACCCCTCCACTTT; cdr3_aa: CASSISGQSHSPLHF
j_call: TRBJ1-6; v_call: TRBV19; clone_size: .; d_call: .; cdr3_nt: TGTGCCAGTAGTATAGGGGGAACAGGTCACAATTCACCCCTCCACTTT; cdr3_aa: CASSIGGTGHNSPLHF
j_call: TRBJ1-3; v_call: TRBV7-9; clone_size: .; d_call: .; cdr3_nt: TGTGCCAGCAGCTTATTGATAGCAGATGGAAATGGAAACACCATATATTTT; cdr3_aa: CASSLLIADGNGNTIYF
j_call: TRBJ2-3; v_call: TRBV5-4; clone_size: .; d_call: TRBD1; cdr3_nt: TGTGCCAGCAGCTTGGCAGGGGGTGAGTCAGGTACGCAGTATTTT; cdr3_aa: CASSLAGGESGTQYF
j_call: TRBJ1-1; v_call: TRBV7-6; clone_size: .; d_call: TRBD1; cdr3_nt: TGTGCCAGCAGCTGGACAGGGGGCGACACTGAAGCTTTCTTT; cdr3_aa: CASSWTGGDTEAFF
j_call: TRBJ2-7; v_call: TRBV9; clone_size: .; d_call: TRBD2; cdr3_nt: TGTGCCAGCAGCACACAACTAGGCGGGGGTACCTACGAGCAGTACTTC; cdr3_aa: CASSTQLGGGTYEQYF
j_call: TRBJ1-4; v_call: TRBV18; clone_size: .; d_call: TRBD1; cdr3_nt: TGTGCCAGCTCACCGGACAGGGGGGAAGAAAAACTGTTTTTT; cdr3_aa: CASSPDRGEEKLFF
j_call: TRBJ1-4; v_call: TRBV16; clone_size: .; d_call: TRBD1; cdr3_nt: TGTGCCAGCAGCCAATCGGGACAGGGAAATGAAAAACTGTTTTTT; cdr3_aa: CASSQSGQGNEKLFF
j_call: TRBJ1-2; v_call: TRBV28; clone_size: .; d_call: TRBD1; cdr3_nt: TGTGCCAGCAGTCAGTTTGACAGGGCGGACGATGGCTACACCTTC; cdr3_aa: CASSQFDRADDGYTF
j_call: TRBJ2-3; v_call: TRBV5-4; clone_size: .; d_call: TRBD2; cdr3_nt: TGTGCCAGCAGCCTAGGACTAGCGGGGGGAAGGGCAGATACGCAGTATTTT; cdr3_aa: CASSLGLAGGRADTQYF
j_call: TRBJ1-4; v_call: TRBV4-1; clone_size: .; d_call: TRBD1; cdr3_nt: TGCGCCAGCAGCCAACAGGGGACAGGCCGTAATGAAAAACTGTTTTTT; cdr3_aa: CASSQQGTGRNEKLFF
j_call: TRBJ1-1; v_call: TRBV5-1; clone_size: .; d_call: TRBD1; cdr3_nt: TGCGCCAGCAGCCCCTTGGGAGCTCCCACAGGGGCCACTGAAGCTTTCTTT; cdr3_aa: CASSPLGAPTGATEAFF
j_call: TRBJ2-2; v_call: TRBV27; clone_size: .; d_call: TRBD2; cdr3_nt: TGTGCCAGCAGTTCCGGGGGGACCGGGGAGCTGTTTTTT; cdr3_aa: CASSSGGTGELFF
j_call: TRBJ2-7; v_call: TRBV19; clone_size: .; d_call: .; cdr3_nt: TGTGCCAGTAGTACGACAGCCTACGAGCAGTACTTC; cdr3_aa: CASSTTAYEQYF
j_call: TRBJ2-5; v_call: TRBV18; clone_size: .; d_call: .; cdr3_nt: TGTGCCAGCTCACCCCTGCGGACAGAACAAGAGACCCAGTACTTC; cdr3_aa: CASSPLRTEQETQYF
j_call: TRBJ1-1; v_call: TRBV9; clone_size: .; d_call: TRBD1; cdr3_nt: TGTGCCAGCAGCGTTTGGGACAGGGGATCTGAAGCTTTCTTT; cdr3_aa: CASSVWDRGSEAFF